These 7 T cell receptor beta chains were all obtained from the same sample, sequenced in a study of cytomegalovirus exposure and HLA in healthy donors. The PCR used 60 Vbeta and 13 Jbeta primers. Assay: immunoSEQ multiplex PCR; the TCRdb copy retains only in-frame clones and omits some. Counted here are under 200,000 clones, 78% occurring once; the ten biggest clones make up 5% to 6%. Sequenced: PBMCs. The source is a woman in her thirties in good health and CMV-seropositive.

The rearrangement joins TRBV5-1 to TRBJ2-1, with D tentatively TRBD2 (5 bases). With 1 base removed from V and 7 bases from J, the gap between germline ends came to 12 bases. This CDR3 comprises 14 residues. Germline V gene sequence: CDR1 SGHRS, CDR2 YFSETQ. The DNA of the CDR3 is TGCGCCAGCAGCTTGACCCTAGCTGAGAATGAGCAGTTCTTC. Translated, it gives CASSLTLAENEQFF.

This chain's CDR3 is CASSKRAVTYEQYF. The CDR3 DNA reads as TGTGCCAGTAGTAAACGAGCGGTGACCTACGAGCAGTACTTC. The chain uses TRBV19 and TRBJ2-7; weak D call: TRBD2 (5 bases). The CDR3 consists of 14 residues. The germline V gene encodes CDR1 LNHDA and CDR2 SQIVND (reference sequence). The germline V and J ends were trimmed by 4 bases and 2 bases, with 12 bases remaining between them.

The J gene is TRBJ2-5, the V gene TRBV7-9; D remains unclear. TRBJ2-7 matches the DNA end more closely, so the J call is doubtful. The germline V gene encodes CDR1 SEHNR and CDR2 FQNEAQ (reference sequence). The CDR3 has 13 residues. The CDR3 bases are TGTGCCAGCAGCGTAGGCGAAACCTACGAGCAGTACTTC. Its protein product is CASSVGETYEQYF.

The rearrangement uses TRBV14 and TRBJ1-3, with D uncertain. V was cut by 2 bases and J by 1 base, with 15 bases left in between. CDR1 and CDR2 (germline): SGHDN, FVKESK. This CDR3 comprises 17 residues. The CDR3 DNA sequence: TGTGCCAGCAGCCAAAGCGGAATACTTTCTTCTGGAAACACCATATATTTT. Amino acids: CASSQSGILSSGNTIYF.

The genes are TRBV19 and TRBJ1-5; maybe TRBD1 (5 bases). The CDR3 is 12 amino acids. Per germline, CDR1 LNHDA and CDR2 SQIVND (reference sequence). Trimming took off 9 bases at V and 7 bases at J, with 13 bases between the two ends. The CDR3 region is CASGHGGQPQHF. Here the CDR3 DNA reads TGTGCCAGCGGACACGGAGGGCAGCCCCAGCATTTT.

This clone was observed a few times. The V gene is TRBV27, the J gene TRBJ1-1; 7 bases align to TRBD1. This CDR3 is built from 15 residues. Trimming at V came to 5 bases and at J to 5 bases, leaving 11 bases not matched to a gene. CDR1 is MNHEY and CDR2 is SMNVEV in the germline V gene (reference sequence). The CDR3 DNA reads TGTGCCAGCAGTCAGCACAGGGGTGGGGGGACTGAAGCTTTCTTT. This translates into CASSQHRGGGTEAFF.

This chain connects TRBV10-3 to TRBJ2-1; TRBD2 matches at 7 bases. Germline V CDR1 and CDR2: ENHRY, SYGVKD. The CDR3 sequence is 14 residues long. V lost 3 bases to trimming and J lost 5 bases; unmatched junction nucleotides: 4. For the CDR3, the DNA is TGTGCCATCAGTGAAAGGGACTATGACAATGAGCAGTTCTTC. This translates into CAISERDYDNEQFF.